One and the same sample provided the 9 T cell receptor beta chains below, sequenced in a study of shared clonotypes between healthy human individuals. Using immunoSEQ multiplex PCR, the repertoire was profiled, and TCRdb retains in-frame clones only, with some absent. Of 85,000 to 100,000 clones in the sample, 60% to 70% were seen once. The sample consisted of memory CD8+ T cells sorted from blood. The sample's subset: CD45RO+ cells pooled with CCR7-negative TemRA cells. The receptors were sampled from a man aged 25 to 45 in good health.

The chain employs TRBV21-1 and TRBJ2-7; the table's D call of TRBD2 was not tested on the DNA. TRBV21-1 is a documented pseudogene. This CDR3 spans 17 amino acids. In DNA form, the CDR3 reads TGTGCCAGCAGCAAAGCTGGCGGGAGGGCCCCGACCTACGAGCAGTACTTC. It codes for CASSKAGGRAPTYEQYF.

The rearrangement links TRBV7-9 to TRBJ2-4; the D gene is possibly TRBD2 (6 bases). Trimming took off 5 bases at V and 12 bases at J, with 20 bases between the two ends. Germline V CDR1 and CDR2: SEHNR, FQNEAQ (reference sequence). CDR3 length equals 14 residues. The CDR3 bases are TGTGCCAGCAGCGCTCCGGGACTCAATAGTAATCAGTACTTC. Its translation is CASSAPGLNSNQYF. The full variable domain, with the rest looked up from reference TRBV7-9 and TRBJ2-4, is DTGVSQNPRHKITKRGQNVTFRCDPISEHNRLYWYRQTLGQGPEFLTYFQNEAQLEKSRLLSDRFSAERPKGSFSTLEIQRTEQGDSAMYLCASSAPGLNSNQYFGAGTRLSVL.

The chain links TRBV6-5 to TRBJ2-1; perhaps TRBD1 as D (6 bases). The germline V gene encodes CDR1 MNHEY and CDR2 SVGAGI. V was cut by 2 bases and J by 4 bases, with 15 bases left in between. The CDR3 contains 16 residues. The DNA for the CDR3 is TGTGCCAGCAGTTACATAGGGGGACCCTTTTACAATGAGCAGTTCTTC. It yields the protein CASSYIGGPFYNEQFF.

The chain is built from TRBV18 and TRBJ2-7; 8 bases line up with TRBD1. CDR1 and CDR2 from the germline V gene are KGHSH and LQKENI. This CDR3 is built from 15 residues. V gave up 4 bases and J gave up 1 base; unmatched junction bases: 6. CDR3 sequence: CASSLGQGTSYEQYF. CDR3 nucleotide sequence: TGTGCCAGCTCACTCGGACAGGGTACTTCCTACGAGCAGTACTTC.

The rearrangement uses TRBV30 and TRBJ2-6; D not certain. CDR3 size: 14 residues. V lost 5 bases, J lost 0 bases, and 8 bases lay in between. CDR1 GTSNPN and CDR2 SVGIG come from the germline V gene (reference sequence). CDR3 nucleotides: TGTGCCTGGGACCGCAACTCTGGGGCCAACGTCCTGACTTTC. Amino acid sequence: CAWDRNSGANVLTF.

The chain recombines TRBV4-3 with TRBJ2-5, with 9 bases identical to TRBD2. The CDR3 covers 16 residues. Germline loops: CDR1 LGHNA, CDR2 YSLEER. The trim removed 4 bases at V and 4 bases at J, leaving 10 bases unmatched. CDR3 sequence (DNA): TGCGCCAGCAGCCCTACCTTAGCGGGAGAGGCAGAGACCCAGTACTTC. It codes for CASSPTLAGEAETQYF.

Only a few counts were recorded for this clone. The chain combines TRBV7-9 with TRBJ1-3; D not certain. V lost 1 base, J lost 0 bases, and 7 bases lay in between. The CDR3 covers 15 residues. CDR1 and CDR2 from the germline V gene are SEHNR and FQNEAQ (reference sequence). CDR3 residues: CASSLVWDSGNTIYF. In DNA form, the CDR3 reads TGTGCCAGCAGCTTAGTATGGGACTCTGGAAACACCATATATTTT.

The chain recombines TRBV7-9 with TRBJ2-7; D is perhaps TRBD2 (5 bases). The CDR3 contains 15 residues. The germline V and J ends were trimmed by 5 bases and 1 base, with 15 bases remaining between them. Germline assignment: CDR1 SEHNR and CDR2 FQNEAQ (reference sequence). CDR3 nucleotide sequence: TGTGCCAGCAGCCCGTCGCGTCGGGGATCCTACGAGCAGTACTTC. It encodes CASSPSRRGSYEQYF.

As concerns this clone: The sample holds other DNA sequences that translate to the same CDR3. The rearrangement links TRBV2 to TRBJ2-3; D is unresolved. The CDR3 runs to 12 residues. The germline V gene has CDR1 SNHLY and CDR2 FYNNEI. V was shortened by 8 bases and J by 0 bases, with 6 bases between the two germline ends. The CDR3: CASRRSTDTQYF. The CDR3 nucleotides are TGTGCCAGCCGGCGGAGCACAGATACGCAGTATTTT.